The present T cell receptor beta chain was sequenced within a study of T cell changes during pregnancy in multiple sclerosis. Measured with immunoSEQ multiplex PCR; TCRdb has only the in-frame clones, and not every one. The profile covers about 60,000 clones, with around 92% appearing a single time and approximately 0.21% taken by the ten largest. Germline CDR1 and CDR2: GTSNPN and SVGIG (reference sequence). CDR3 size: 17 residues. With 1 base removed from V and 0 bases from J, the gap between germline ends came to 13 bases. This chain uses TRBV30 with TRBJ1-6, with no clear D. Source: CD4+ T cells from peripheral blood mononuclear cells, taken in the second trimester of pregnancy. The receptor was derived from a female donor with multiple sclerosis, enrolled in a pregnancy study. The CDR3 protein is CAWSAGLLSSYNSPLHF. In DNA, the CDR3 is TGTGCCTGGAGTGCAGGACTGCTGAGCTCCTATAATTCACCCCTCCACTTT.